The rows below give T cell receptor beta chains drawn from one sample of a study of cytotoxic CD8 clonotypes in ibrutinib-treated CLL. Libraries were prepared by immunoSEQ multiplex PCR; TCRdb keeps only in-frame clonotypes and omits some of them. The sample lists tens of thousands of clones, about 47% occurring once. Sequences were derived from PBMCs, sampled before ibrutinib treatment. These receptors were obtained from a human donor with chronic lymphocytic leukemia. The CDR3 runs from the conserved cysteine through the conserved F or W. D genes are given only for firm matches. Rows may omit the clone size; those that give it use once, few, many or a size class.

cdr3_nt	cdr3_aa	v_call	j_call	clone_size	d_call
TGTGCCAGCACCTTATCAGCCGGGGAGCTGTTTTTT	CASTLSAGELFF	TRBV6-6	TRBJ2-2	once	-
TGTGCCTGGAAAGGGAGATTGGGTTCTCGGGAAAAACTGTTTTTT	CAWKGRLGSREKLFF	TRBV30	TRBJ1-4	-	-
TGTGCCAGCTCACCCAACTCGGGGGGCTTTAGCAATCAGCCCCAGCATTTT	CASSPNSGGFSNQPQHF	TRBV18	TRBJ1-5	-	-
TGTGCCAGCAGCTGGACCTGGGCCTACGAGCAGTACTTC	CASSWTWAYEQYF	TRBV5-5	TRBJ2-7	-	-
TGTGCCAGCAGCCCAAAAGGCGGGGAAACCTACAATGAGCAGTTCTTC	CASSPKGGETYNEQFF	TRBV5-4	TRBJ2-1	-	-
TGTGCCAGTAGTATAGGGTTCTTTGACAGGGGCTATGGCTACACCTTC	CASSIGFFDRGYGYTF	TRBV19	TRBJ1-2	few	TRBD1
TGTGCCAGCAGTCCCGACAGGGTGTCTGTTCTTGCTGGAAACACCATATATTTT	CASSPDRVSVLAGNTIYF	TRBV4-2	TRBJ1-3	-	TRBD1
TGTGCCAGCAGCTTACGGGGGGACTATGGCTACACCTTC	CASSLRGDYGYTF	TRBV7-9	TRBJ1-2	few	-
TGTGCCAGCAGCCCCCACGACAGGGACAATCAGCCCCAGCATTTT	CASSPHDRDNQPQHF	TRBV6-6	TRBJ1-5	-	TRBD1
TGTGCCAGCAGTTTGTTTCAGGCAGGGGATAGTAATTCACCCCTCCACTTT	CASSLFQAGDSNSPLHF	TRBV28	TRBJ1-6	few	-
TGTGCCAGCAGCTCCCAGGACAGCTCCTACGAGCAGTACTTC	CASSSQDSSYEQYF	TRBV11-3	TRBJ2-7	-	-
TGTGCCAGCAGGTGGGCAGGGGACAGCTATGGCTACACCTTC	CASRWAGDSYGYTF	TRBV6-5	TRBJ1-2	-	TRBD1
TGTGCCAGCTCCCGTGACAGTGGGGAGAACACTGAAGCTTTCTTT	CASSRDSGENTEAFF	TRBV18	TRBJ1-1	-	-
TGTGCCAGTGGGAGGGACCCAGGGGGTTTCCAAGATACGCAGTATTTT	CASGRDPGGFQDTQYF	TRBV19	TRBJ2-3	-	-
TGTGCCAGCACCACCTTCTTACTAGCGGGTCGCACAGATACGCAGTATTTT	CASTTFLLAGRTDTQYF	TRBV28	TRBJ2-3	few	TRBD2